This TCR beta chain derives from a study of blood T cell repertoires in COVID-19. About the research overall: The United States, Italy and Spain supplied acute and convalescent COVID-19 samples. The cDNA or gDNA used as material had been derived from T cells, B-cell-depleted T cells, or PBMCs.

Original processing notes: Nucleated cell counts were estimated from reference gene primer amplification. Only in-frame clones appear in the TCRdb table, and some are missing; sequencing was by immunoSEQ multiplex PCR. V, J and clone size were drawn from that table, and D and trimming were deduced from the DNA. The sample shows 250,000 or so clones, around 84% of them seen only once. This CDR3 is built from 13 residues. The germline V gene encodes CDR1 SEHNR and CDR2 FQNEAQ (reference sequence). Trimming pared 6 bases from V and 0 bases from J, leaving 6 bases between. This sequence was found in a woman aged 45 to 65 who had been exposed to COVID-19. The V and J genes are TRBV7-9 and TRBJ1-3; D is unresolved. What was sequenced was PBMCs or T cells enriched from blood (not recorded which). CDR3 bases: TGTGCCAGCAGACGGTTCTCTGGAAACACCATATATTTT. This sequence encodes CASRRFSGNTIYF.